This entry describes one T cell receptor (beta chain). This record belongs to a study of blood T cell repertoires in COVID-19. Self-reported history from a screening survey and questionnaire set each donor's cohort. This CDR3 has 17 residues. Germline CDR1 reads LGHNT; CDR2 reads FRNRAP. J lost 0 bases, V lost 0 bases, and 5 bases had no gene match. The repertoire was sequenced with immunoSEQ multiplex PCR; TCRdb's copy has only in-frame clones and lacks some. This sample has 200,000 to 250,000 clones, with 70% to 90% found just once. Sequencing was carried out using PBMCs or T cells enriched from blood (not recorded which). This receptor was taken from a man aged 30 to 39 who had recovered from COVID-19. The chain employs TRBV12-5 and TRBJ2-1, with 7 bases lining up with TRBD2. The DNA for the CDR3 is TGTGCTAGTGGTTTGGTCGTGACGGGGGGCTCCTACAATGAGCAGTTCTTC. This translates into CASGLVVTGGSYNEQFF.